This is a list of T cell receptor beta chains from one sample in a study of vaccination and CD4 T cells after COVID-19. These TCRs' antigens remain unknown. TCRdb re-derived calls from the PCR reads in MiXCR, one entry per CDR3 protein. The table has some 11,000 distinct CDR3 sequences, 55% to 65% seen once. This sample comprised CD4+ T cells from blood, cultured in vitro, obtained before SARS-CoV-2 vaccination. The receptors shown here come from a human donor who had recovered from COVID-19. The CDR3 runs from the conserved cysteine through the conserved F or W. A D gene is named only where the DNA matches it firmly. Clone size is stated in some rows and not others, as once, few, many or a class when expanded.

cdr3_nt | cdr3_aa | v_call | clone_size | j_call | d_call
TGTGCCAGCAGCTCTCTGGGGGGATCGCAGTATTTT | CASSSLGGSQYF | TRBV7-2 | . | TRBJ2-3 | .
TGCAGTGCTCCCCGGACTAGCGGGAGGGGGGTGGGCACCGGGGAGCTGTTTTTT | CSAPRTSGRGVGTGELFF | TRBV20-1 | . | TRBJ2-2 | TRBD2
TGTGCCAGCAGTGAATACGGTTTACAAGAGACCCAGTACTTC | CASSEYGLQETQYF | TRBV25-1 | . | TRBJ2-5 | .
TGTGCCAGCAGCTCGACTAGCGGGGGAACACCCCAGTACTTC | CASSSTSGGTPQYF | TRBV7-8 | . | TRBJ2-7 | TRBD2
TGTGCCAGCAGCGTGGCCTACGAGCAGTACTTC | CASSVAYEQYF | TRBV11-1 | . | TRBJ2-7 | .
TGTGCCAGCAGTGAAGTCGGTGCATCCGTTGGCTACACCTTC | CASSEVGASVGYTF | TRBV6-1 | . | TRBJ1-2 | .
TGTGCCACCCATGGACAGGGTCCTGAAGCTTTCTTT | CATHGQGPEAFF | TRBV10-3 | . | TRBJ1-1 | TRBD1
TGTGCCAGCAGCTTTCAACTAGCGCTTAACACCGGGGAGCTGTTTTTT | CASSFQLALNTGELFF | TRBV7-9 | . | TRBJ2-2 | TRBD2
TGTGCCAGCAGTTACCGCGGCGGGACAGGGGACCCCAATTCACCCCTCCACTTT | CASSYRGGTGDPNSPLHF | TRBV6-2/TRBV6-3 | . | TRBJ1-6 | TRBD1
TGCAGTGCTAGAGAGCGTCGACAGGGACTTTTGGGCCCCGATTCACCCCTCCACTTT | CSARERRQGLLGPDSPLHF | TRBV20-1 | few | TRBJ1-6 | TRBD1
TGCAGTGCTAGAGGATCAGCCGCTAACTATGGCTACACCTTC | CSARGSAANYGYTF | TRBV20-1 | . | TRBJ1-2 | .
TGTGCCAGTAGTGGGACGTCCGGTTTCGGCTACACCTTC | CASSGTSGFGYTF | TRBV19 | . | TRBJ1-2 | .
TGTGCCAGCAGCCTAACCGGACAGGGTTATGAGACCCAGTACTTC | CASSLTGQGYETQYF | TRBV7-3 | . | TRBJ2-5 | TRBD1
TGTGCCAGCAGCTTAGAGCGCAATTCCTACGAGCAGTACTTC | CASSLERNSYEQYF | TRBV7-9 | . | TRBJ2-7 | .
TGTGCCAGCAGCTCTGGGTTAGCGGGGGAACCCTACGAGCAGTACTTC | CASSSGLAGEPYEQYF | TRBV5-6 | few | TRBJ2-7 | TRBD2
TGTGCCAGCAGCTTATCAGGGGCGTCAGATACGCAGTATTTT | CASSLSGASDTQYF | TRBV7-3 | once | TRBJ2-3 | .
TGCGCCAGCAGCCAAGATCCCGCCGCGGGCAGCTCCTATAATTCACCCCTCCACTTT | CASSQDPAAGSSYNSPLHF | TRBV4-3 | few | TRBJ1-6 | .
TGTGCCAGCAGCTTAGTCTTCCAAGAGACCCAGTACTTC | CASSLVFQETQYF | TRBV7-2 | . | TRBJ2-5 | .
TGTGCCATCAGTGCGTCCTCAGGGGAATGGGGTTATGGCTACACCTTC | CAISASSGEWGYGYTF | TRBV10-3 | few | TRBJ1-2 | .
TGTGCCAGCAGTTTAGCGCCGGAGACCCAGTACTTC | CASSLAPETQYF | TRBV12-3/TRBV12-4 | few | TRBJ2-5 | .
TGTGCCTGGAGTGTTGTCGGGGTGTTCGATACGCAGTATTTT | CAWSVVGVFDTQYF | TRBV30 | . | TRBJ2-3 | .
TGTGCCAGCAACAAGGGCGGGAGGGGGGAGACCCAGTACTTC | CASNKGGRGETQYF | TRBV11-2 | . | TRBJ2-5 | TRBD2
TGCAGTGCTGGCCTCCCGATGTACCAAGAGACCCAGTACTTC | CSAGLPMYQETQYF | TRBV20-1 | once | TRBJ2-5 | .
TGTGCCAGCAGCTTAGGTTATATGGTGACAGCAGGCACCTACGAGCAGTACTTC | CASSLGYMVTAGTYEQYF | TRBV7-9 | . | TRBJ2-7 | .
TGTGCCAGCAGCCCAAGTGGCGGGGAGACCCAGTACTTC | CASSPSGGETQYF | TRBV7-9 | few | TRBJ2-5 | .
TGTGCCAGCAGCCACAACGCTGGGTTGGGTCAGCCCCAGCATTTT | CASSHNAGLGQPQHF | TRBV12-3/TRBV12-4 | few | TRBJ1-5 | .
TGTGCCAGCAGTTATCTTAGGTCGGGACAGGCAATCTATGGCTACACCTTC | CASSYLRSGQAIYGYTF | TRBV28 | few | TRBJ1-2 | TRBD1
TGTGCCAGCAGTCATGAAGAGACCCAGTACTTC | CASSHEETQYF | TRBV6-2/TRBV6-3 | few | TRBJ2-5 | .
TGTGCCAGCAGGGACCTCGGCTCCTACAATGAGCAGTTCTTC | CASRDLGSYNEQFF | TRBV27 | . | TRBJ2-1 | .
TGTGCCATCAGGCGGCAGGTGGGGGACAATGAGCAGTTCTTC | CAIRRQVGDNEQFF | TRBV10-3 | . | TRBJ2-1 | .
TGTGCCAGCAGCTCGGTAACTAGCGGGAGGAACACCGGGGAGCTGTTTTTT | CASSSVTSGRNTGELFF | TRBV7-2 | . | TRBJ2-2 | TRBD2
TGTGCCAGCTCACGGGACCGTCAAGAGACCCAGTACTTC | CASSRDRQETQYF | TRBV18 | . | TRBJ2-5 | .
TGTGCCAGCAGTTACACACCACAACCGCAATCCTACAATGAGCAGTTCTTC | CASSYTPQPQSYNEQFF | TRBV6-5 | . | TRBJ2-1 | .
TGTGCCAGCAGTGAATATCGCGGGGGCTCTAATTCACCCCTCCACTTT | CASSEYRGGSNSPLHF | TRBV6-1 | . | TRBJ1-6 | .
TGCGCCAGAGACCCCGGGACATCCAACACCGGGGAGCTGTTTTTT | CARDPGTSNTGELFF | TRBV10-1 | . | TRBJ2-2 | .
TGCAGTGCTAGAAGGTGGGCTAGCGGGAGGCCTGAGCAGTTCTTC | CSARRWASGRPEQFF | TRBV20-1 | . | TRBJ2-1 | TRBD2
TGTGCCAGCAGTCCCCGGACAGGGAAACAAGAGACCCAGTACTTC | CASSPRTGKQETQYF | TRBV27 | few | TRBJ2-5 | TRBD1
TGTGCCAGCAGTGACCCCCCCCCTGAAGGCAGGGTTAGTGGTGAAAAACTGTTTTTT | CASSDPPPEGRVSGEKLFF | TRBV6-1 | . | TRBJ1-4 | .
TGCAGTGCCCACAGACAGGGCACTGAAAAACTGTTTTTT | CSAHRQGTEKLFF | TRBV20-1 | . | TRBJ1-4 | TRBD1
TGCAGTGCTACGGTGGGGAGGGAAGAGACCCAGTACTTC | CSATVGREETQYF | TRBV20-1 | few | TRBJ2-5 | TRBD2
TGTGCCAGCAGCTTACTTGGATCTGATCAGCCCCAGCATTTT | CASSLLGSDQPQHF | TRBV7-9 | . | TRBJ1-5 | .
TGCGCCAGCAGCCAAGATCGAAGACAGGGCGGGAACACCGGGGAGCTGTTTTTT | CASSQDRRQGGNTGELFF | TRBV4-1 | . | TRBJ2-2 | TRBD1
TGTGCCAGCAGCGTCACTTTCCAGGTGGCCGACACTGAAGCTTTCTTT | CASSVTFQVADTEAFF | TRBV7-2 | . | TRBJ1-1 | .
TGCAGTGCACCCGGGACTAGCATTACAGATACGCAGTATTTT | CSAPGTSITDTQYF | TRBV20-1 | . | TRBJ2-3 | TRBD2
TGCAGTGCTAGTTCCGCGGGAGGGCCTCTAAATGAGCAGTTCTTC | CSASSAGGPLNEQFF | TRBV20-1 | . | TRBJ2-1 | TRBD2